What follows is one T cell receptor beta chain and its context. Its specificity is unknown. This record comes from a study of shared clonotypes between healthy human individuals. It was at deep level that the assay was run. Per sorted-subset replicate PCR, input was around 200 ng DNA, representing around 28,000 T cell genomes. Profiled with immunoSEQ multiplex PCR; TCRdb holds only in-frame clones, not every one. This sample carries around 990,000 clones, 60% to 85% of them seen once, and the ten largest clones take over 0.8%. Notes on the study in general: Naive CD4 clonotypes were shared across a few donors at around 5%. Clonotype sharing among donors likely depends on sequencing depth.

The specimen sequenced was memory CD4+ T cells from PBMCs. Documented subset: CD45RA-negative fraction. This TCR was recovered from a man younger than 35 in good health. Some clones in this sample may be carry-over from other donors' samples.

CDR3 protein: CASSEGQIRDEQYF. Here the CDR3 DNA reads TGTGCCAGCAGCGAAGGACAGATTCGCGACGAGCAGTACTTC. This rearrangement joins TRBV9 to TRBJ2-7; TRBD1 might be the D (6 bases). V gave up 3 bases and J gave up 5 bases, with 15 bases separating them. The germline CDR1 and CDR2 sequences are SGDLS and YYNGEE. The CDR3 is 14 residues long.